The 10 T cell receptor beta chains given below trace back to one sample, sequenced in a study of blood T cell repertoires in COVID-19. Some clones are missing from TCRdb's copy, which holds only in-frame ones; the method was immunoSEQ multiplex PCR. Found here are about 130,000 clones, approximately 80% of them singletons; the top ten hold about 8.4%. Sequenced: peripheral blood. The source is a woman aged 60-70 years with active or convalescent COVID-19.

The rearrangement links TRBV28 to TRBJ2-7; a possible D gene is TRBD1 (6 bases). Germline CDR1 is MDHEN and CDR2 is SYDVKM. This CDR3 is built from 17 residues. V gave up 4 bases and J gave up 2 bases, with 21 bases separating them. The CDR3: CASSSIRSGAPPYEQYV. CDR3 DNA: TGTGCCAGCAGTTCCATTCGCTCAGGGGCCCCGCCCTACGAGCAGTACGTC.

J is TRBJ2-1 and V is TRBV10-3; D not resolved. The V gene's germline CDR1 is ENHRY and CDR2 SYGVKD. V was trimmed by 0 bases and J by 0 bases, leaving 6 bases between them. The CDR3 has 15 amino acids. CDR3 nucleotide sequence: TGTGCCATCAGTGAGTCTCCGAGCTCCTACAATGAGCAGTTCTTC. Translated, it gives CAISESPSSYNEQFF.

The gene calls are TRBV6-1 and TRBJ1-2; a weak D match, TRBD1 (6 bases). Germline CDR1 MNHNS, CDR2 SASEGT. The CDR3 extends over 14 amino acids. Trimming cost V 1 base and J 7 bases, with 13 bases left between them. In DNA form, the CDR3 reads TGTGCCAGCAGTGAAGGATCAGGGGTCCTTGGCTACACCTTC. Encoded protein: CASSEGSGVLGYTF.

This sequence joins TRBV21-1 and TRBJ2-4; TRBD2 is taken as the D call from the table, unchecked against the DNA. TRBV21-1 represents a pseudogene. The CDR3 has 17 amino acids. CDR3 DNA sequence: TGTGCCAGCAGCCCTAGAGCGGGGGGGGGTCCCAAAAACATTCAGTACTTC. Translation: CASSPRAGGGPKNIQYF.

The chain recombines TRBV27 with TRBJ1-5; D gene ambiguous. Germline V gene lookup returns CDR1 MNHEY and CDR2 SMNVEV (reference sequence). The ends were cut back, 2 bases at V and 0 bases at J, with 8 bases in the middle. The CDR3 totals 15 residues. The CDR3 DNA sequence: TGTGCCAGCAGTTTAGTCGGTCATAGCAATCAGCCCCAGCATTTT. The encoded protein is CASSLVGHSNQPQHF.

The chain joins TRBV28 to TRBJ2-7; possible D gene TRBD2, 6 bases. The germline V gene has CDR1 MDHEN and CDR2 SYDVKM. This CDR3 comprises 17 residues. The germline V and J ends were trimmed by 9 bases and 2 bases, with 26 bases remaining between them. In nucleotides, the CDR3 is TGTGCCAGTCTAGGGGAGATTAAAAAGGCGGGGACCTACGAGCAGTACTTC. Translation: CASLGEIKKAGTYEQYF.

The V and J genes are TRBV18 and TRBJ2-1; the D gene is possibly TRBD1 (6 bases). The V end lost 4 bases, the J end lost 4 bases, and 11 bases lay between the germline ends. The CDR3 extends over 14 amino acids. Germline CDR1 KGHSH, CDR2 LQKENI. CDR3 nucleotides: TGTGCCAGCTCACGGGCGGACAGTTACAATGAGCAGTTCTTC. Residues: CASSRADSYNEQFF. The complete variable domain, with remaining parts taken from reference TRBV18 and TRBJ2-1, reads NAGVMQNPRHLVRRRGQEARLRCSPMKGHSHVYWYRQLPEEGLKFMVYLQKENIIDESGMPKERFSAEFPKEGPSILRIQQVVRGDSAAYFCASSRADSYNEQFFGPGTRLTVL.

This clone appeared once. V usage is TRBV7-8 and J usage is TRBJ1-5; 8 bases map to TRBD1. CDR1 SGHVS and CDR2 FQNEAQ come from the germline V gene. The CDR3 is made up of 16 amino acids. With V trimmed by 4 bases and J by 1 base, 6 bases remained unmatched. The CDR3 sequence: CASSSQGAISNQPQHF. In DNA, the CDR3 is TGTGCCAGCAGCTCGCAGGGGGCTATAAGCAATCAGCCCCAGCATTTT.

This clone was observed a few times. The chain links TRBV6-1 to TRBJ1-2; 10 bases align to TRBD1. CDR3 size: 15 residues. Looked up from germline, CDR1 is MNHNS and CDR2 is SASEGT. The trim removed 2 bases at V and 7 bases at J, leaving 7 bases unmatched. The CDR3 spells CASSESRGTGAGYTF. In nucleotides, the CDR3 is TGTGCCAGCAGTGAAAGTAGAGGGACAGGGGCTGGCTACACCTTC.

The CDR3, as DNA: TGTGCCAGTAGCGACAACTCTGGAAACACCATATATTTT. Translation: CASSDNSGNTIYF. The gene calls are TRBV19 and TRBJ1-3, with D unresolved. From germline, CDR1 is LNHDA and CDR2 SQIVND (reference sequence). The V gene lost 6 bases and the J gene lost 0 bases, with 6 bases spanning the gap. CDR3 size: 13 residues.